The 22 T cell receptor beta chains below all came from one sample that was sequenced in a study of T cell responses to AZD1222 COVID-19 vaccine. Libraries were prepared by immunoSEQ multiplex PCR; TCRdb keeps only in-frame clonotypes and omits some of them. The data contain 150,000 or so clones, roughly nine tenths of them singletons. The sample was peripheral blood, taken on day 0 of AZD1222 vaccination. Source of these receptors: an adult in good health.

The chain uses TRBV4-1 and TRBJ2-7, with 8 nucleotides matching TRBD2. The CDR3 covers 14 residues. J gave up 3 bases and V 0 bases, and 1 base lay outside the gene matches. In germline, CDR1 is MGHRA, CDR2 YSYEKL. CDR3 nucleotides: TGCGCCAGCAGCCAAGACAGCGGGGGCTACGAGCAGTACTTC. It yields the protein CASSQDSGGYEQYF.

The CDR3 protein is CATSVAGPGTDTQYF. CDR3 nucleotides: TGTGCCACCAGTGTTGCGGGACCCGGCACAGATACGCAGTATTTT. The V call is TRBV24-1, the J call TRBJ2-3, with D perhaps TRBD2 (6 bases). Looked up from germline, CDR1 is KGHDR and CDR2 is SFDVKD. This CDR3 contains 15 residues. V shed 5 bases and J shed 1 base, with 12 bases lying between them.

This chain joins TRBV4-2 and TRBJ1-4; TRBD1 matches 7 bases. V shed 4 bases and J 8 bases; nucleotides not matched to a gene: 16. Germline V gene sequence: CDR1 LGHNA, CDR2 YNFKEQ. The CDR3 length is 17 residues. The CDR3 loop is CASSPASRGLGGEKLFF. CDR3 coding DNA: TGTGCCAGCAGCCCCGCTTCGAGGGGGCTCGGAGGCGAAAAACTGTTTTTT.

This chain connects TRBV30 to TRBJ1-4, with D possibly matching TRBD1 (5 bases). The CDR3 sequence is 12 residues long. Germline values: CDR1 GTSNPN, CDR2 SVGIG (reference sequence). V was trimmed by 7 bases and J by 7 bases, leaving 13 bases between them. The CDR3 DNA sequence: TGTGCCTTGGCCGGGGCCCGTGAAAAACTGTTTTTT. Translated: CALAGAREKLFF.

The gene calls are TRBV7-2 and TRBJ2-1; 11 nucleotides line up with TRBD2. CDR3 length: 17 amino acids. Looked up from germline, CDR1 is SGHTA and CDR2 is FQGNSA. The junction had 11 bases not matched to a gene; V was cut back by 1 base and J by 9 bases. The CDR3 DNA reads TGTGCCAGCAGCTTAGGAGCACTAGCGGGAGTAATGAGTGAGCAGTTCTTC. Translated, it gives CASSLGALAGVMSEQFF.

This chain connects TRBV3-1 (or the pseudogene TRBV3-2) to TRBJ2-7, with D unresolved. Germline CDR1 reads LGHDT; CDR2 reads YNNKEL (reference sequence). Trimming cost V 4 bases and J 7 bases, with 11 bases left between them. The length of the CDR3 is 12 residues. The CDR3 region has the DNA TGTGCCAGCAGCCCCATCGGGCAGGAGCAGTACTTC. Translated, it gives CASSPIGQEQYF.

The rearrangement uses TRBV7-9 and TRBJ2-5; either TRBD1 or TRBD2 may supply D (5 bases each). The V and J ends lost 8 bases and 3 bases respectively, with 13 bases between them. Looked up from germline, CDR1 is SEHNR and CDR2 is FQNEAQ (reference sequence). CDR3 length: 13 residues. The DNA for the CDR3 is TGTGCCAGCTTGGGGGTGTGGGAAGAGACCCAGTACTTC. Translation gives CASLGVWEETQYF.

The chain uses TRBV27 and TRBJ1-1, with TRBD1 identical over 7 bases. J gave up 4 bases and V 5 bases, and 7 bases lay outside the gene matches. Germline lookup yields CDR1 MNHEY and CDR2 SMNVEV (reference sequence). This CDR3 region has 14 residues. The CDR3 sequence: CASSPIYRGTEAFF. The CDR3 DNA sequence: TGTGCCAGCAGTCCAATCTACAGGGGCACTGAAGCTTTCTTT.

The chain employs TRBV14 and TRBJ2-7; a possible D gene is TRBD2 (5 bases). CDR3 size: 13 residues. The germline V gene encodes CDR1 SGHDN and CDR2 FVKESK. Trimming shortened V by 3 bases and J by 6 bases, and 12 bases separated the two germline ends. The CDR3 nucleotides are TGTGCCAGCAGCCAGATCCCTAGCTCCGAGCAGTACTTC. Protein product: CASSQIPSSEQYF.

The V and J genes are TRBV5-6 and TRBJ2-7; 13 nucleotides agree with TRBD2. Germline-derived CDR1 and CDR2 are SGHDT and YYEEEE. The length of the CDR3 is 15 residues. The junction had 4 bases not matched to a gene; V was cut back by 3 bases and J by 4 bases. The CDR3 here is CASSWTSGSRYEQYF. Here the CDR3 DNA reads TGTGCCAGCAGCTGGACTAGCGGGAGCAGGTACGAGCAGTACTTC.

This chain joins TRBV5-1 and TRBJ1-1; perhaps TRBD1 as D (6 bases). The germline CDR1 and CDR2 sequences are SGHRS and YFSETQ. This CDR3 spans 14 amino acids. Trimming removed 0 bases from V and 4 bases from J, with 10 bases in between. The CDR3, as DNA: TGCGCCAGCAGCTTGGACGGAGGGGGCACTGAAGCTTTCTTT. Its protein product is CASSLDGGGTEAFF. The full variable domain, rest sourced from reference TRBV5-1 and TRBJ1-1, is KAGVTQTPRYLIKTRGQQVTLSCSPISGHRSVSWYQQTPGQGLQFLFEYFSETQRNKGNFPGRFSGRQFSNSRSEMNVSTLELGDSALYLCASSLDGGGTEAFFGQGTRLTVV.

The CDR3 coding sequence is TGTGCCAGCAGCTTGGGAGGACAGGGGGCCAACTATGGCTACACCTTC. It is translated as CASSLGGQGANYGYTF. The chain links TRBV7-9 to TRBJ1-2; 11 bases agree with TRBD1. J lost 2 bases, V lost 3 bases, and 5 bases had no gene match. The germline V gene has CDR1 SEHNR and CDR2 FQNEAQ (reference sequence). This CDR3 comprises 16 residues.

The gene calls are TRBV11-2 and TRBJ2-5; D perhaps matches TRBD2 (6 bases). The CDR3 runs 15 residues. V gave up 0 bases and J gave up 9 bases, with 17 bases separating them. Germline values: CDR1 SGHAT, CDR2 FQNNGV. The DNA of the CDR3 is TGTGCCAGCAGCTTAGATCTGTGGAGGGTTGTGTCCCAGTACTTC. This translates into CASSLDLWRVVSQYF.

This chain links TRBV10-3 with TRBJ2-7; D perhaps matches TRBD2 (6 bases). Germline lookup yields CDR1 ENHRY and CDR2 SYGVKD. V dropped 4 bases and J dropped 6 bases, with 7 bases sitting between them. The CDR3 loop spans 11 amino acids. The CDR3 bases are TGTGCCATCAGTGGGGGGGTCGAGCAGTACTTC. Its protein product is CAISGGVEQYF.

The CDR3 DNA sequence: TGTGCCAGCAGTTTGGGGAGTCAGCCCCAGCATTTT. Protein product: CASSLGSQPQHF. The chain recombines TRBV28 with TRBJ1-5; D call uncertain. V was shortened by 3 bases and J by 6 bases, with 6 bases between the two germline ends. The CDR3 runs to 12 residues. CDR1 is MDHEN, CDR2 SYDVKM, per germline.

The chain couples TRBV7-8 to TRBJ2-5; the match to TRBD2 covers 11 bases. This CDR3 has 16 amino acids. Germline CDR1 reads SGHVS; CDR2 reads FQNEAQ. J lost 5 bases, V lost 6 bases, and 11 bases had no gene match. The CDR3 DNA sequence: TGTGCCAGCAGTCGATCGGGACTAGCGGCATGGGAGACCCAGTACTTC. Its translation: CASSRSGLAAWETQYF. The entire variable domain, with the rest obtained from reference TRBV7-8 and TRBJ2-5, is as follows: GAGVSQSPRYKVAKRGQDVALRCDPISGHVSLFWYQQALGQGPEFLTYFQNEAQLDKSGLPSDRFFAERPEGSVSTLKIQRTQQEDSAVYLCASSRSGLAAWETQYFGPGTRLLVL.

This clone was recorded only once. The CDR3 spells CASSELAGPYGYTF. CDR3 DNA sequence: TGTGCCAGCAGTGAACTGGCGGGTCCCTATGGCTACACCTTC. The chain combines TRBV6-1 with TRBJ1-2; D is unresolved. Germline CDR1 reads MNHNS; CDR2 reads SASEGT. V gave up 2 bases and J gave up 4 bases, with 11 bases separating them. This CDR3 is 14 amino acids long.

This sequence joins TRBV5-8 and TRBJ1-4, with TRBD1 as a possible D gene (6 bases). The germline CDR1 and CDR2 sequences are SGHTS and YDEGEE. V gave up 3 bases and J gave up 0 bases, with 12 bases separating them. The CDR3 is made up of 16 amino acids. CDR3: CASSSYRGSTNEKLFF. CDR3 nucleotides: TGTGCCAGCAGCTCATATAGGGGGTCAACTAATGAAAAACTGTTTTTT.

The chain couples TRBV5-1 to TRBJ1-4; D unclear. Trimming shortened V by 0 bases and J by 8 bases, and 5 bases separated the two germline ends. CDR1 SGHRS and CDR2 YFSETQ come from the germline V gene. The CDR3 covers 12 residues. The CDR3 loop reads CASSLGSEKLFF. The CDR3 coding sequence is TGCGCCAGCAGCTTGGGCAGCGAAAAACTGTTTTTT.

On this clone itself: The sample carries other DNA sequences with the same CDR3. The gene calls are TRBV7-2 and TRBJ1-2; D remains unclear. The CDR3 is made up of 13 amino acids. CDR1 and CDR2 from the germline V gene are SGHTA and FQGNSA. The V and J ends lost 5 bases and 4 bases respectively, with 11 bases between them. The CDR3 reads CASSPGEIYGYTF. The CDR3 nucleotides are TGTGCCAGCAGCCCGGGTGAAATCTATGGCTACACCTTC. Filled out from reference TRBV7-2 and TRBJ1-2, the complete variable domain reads GAGVSQSPSNKVTEKGKDVELRCDPISGHTALYWYRQSLGQGLEFLIYFQGNSAPDKSGLPSDRFSAERTGGSVSTLTIQRTQQEDSAVYLCASSPGEIYGYTFGSGTRLTVV.

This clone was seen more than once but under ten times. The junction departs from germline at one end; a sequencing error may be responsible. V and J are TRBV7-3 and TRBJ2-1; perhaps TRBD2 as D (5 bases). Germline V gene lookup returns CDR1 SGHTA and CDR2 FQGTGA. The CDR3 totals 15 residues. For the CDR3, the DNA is TGTGCCAGCAGCTTACTGGGGAGTCCCCTCAATAAGCAGTTCTTC. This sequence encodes CASSLLGSPLNKQFF. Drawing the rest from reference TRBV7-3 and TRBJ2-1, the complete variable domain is GAGVSQTPSNKVTEKGKYVELRCDPISGHTALYWYRQSLGQGPEFLIYFQGTGAADDSGLPNDRFFAVRPEGSVSTLKIQRTERGDSAVYLCASSLLGSPLNKQFFGPGTRLTVL.

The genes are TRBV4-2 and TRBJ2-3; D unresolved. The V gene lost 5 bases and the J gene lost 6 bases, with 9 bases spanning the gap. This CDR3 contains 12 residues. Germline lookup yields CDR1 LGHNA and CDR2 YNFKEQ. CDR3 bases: TGTGCCAGCAGCTTCTTCAGGGATACGCAGTATTTT. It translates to CASSFFRDTQYF.